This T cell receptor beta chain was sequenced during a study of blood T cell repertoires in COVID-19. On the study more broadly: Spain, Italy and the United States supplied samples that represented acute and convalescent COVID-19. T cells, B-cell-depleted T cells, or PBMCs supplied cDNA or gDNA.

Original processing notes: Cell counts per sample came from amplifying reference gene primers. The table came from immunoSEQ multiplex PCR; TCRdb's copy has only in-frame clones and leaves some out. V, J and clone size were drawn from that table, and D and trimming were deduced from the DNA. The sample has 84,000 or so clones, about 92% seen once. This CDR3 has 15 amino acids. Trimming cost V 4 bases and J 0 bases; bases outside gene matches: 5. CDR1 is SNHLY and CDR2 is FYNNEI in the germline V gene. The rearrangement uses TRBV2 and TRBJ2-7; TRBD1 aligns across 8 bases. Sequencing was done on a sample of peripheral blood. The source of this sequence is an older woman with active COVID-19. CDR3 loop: CASSADRDRSYEQYF. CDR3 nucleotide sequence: TGTGCCAGCAGTGCGGACAGGGACCGCTCCTACGAGCAGTACTTC.